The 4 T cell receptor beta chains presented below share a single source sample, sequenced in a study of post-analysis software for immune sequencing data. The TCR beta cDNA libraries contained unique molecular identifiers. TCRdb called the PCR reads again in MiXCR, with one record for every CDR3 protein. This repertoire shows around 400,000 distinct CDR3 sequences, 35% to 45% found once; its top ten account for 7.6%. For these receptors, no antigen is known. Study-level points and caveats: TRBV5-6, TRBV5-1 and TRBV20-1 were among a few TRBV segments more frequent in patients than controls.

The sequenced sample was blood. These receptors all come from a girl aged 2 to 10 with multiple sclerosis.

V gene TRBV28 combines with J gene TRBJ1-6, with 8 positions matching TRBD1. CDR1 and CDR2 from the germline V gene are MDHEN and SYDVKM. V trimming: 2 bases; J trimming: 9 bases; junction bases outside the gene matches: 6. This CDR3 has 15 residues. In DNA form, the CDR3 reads TGTGCCAGCAGTTTAGGGAGACAGGGGATTTCACCCCTCCACTTT. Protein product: CASSLGRQGISPLHF.

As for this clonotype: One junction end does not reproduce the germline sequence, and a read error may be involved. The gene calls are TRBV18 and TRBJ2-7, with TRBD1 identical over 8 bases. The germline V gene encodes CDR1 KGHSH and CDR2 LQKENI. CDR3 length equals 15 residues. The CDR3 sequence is CVSSPGTGRWNEQYF. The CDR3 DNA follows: TGTGTCAGCTCACCGGGGACAGGTAGATGGAACGAGCAGTACTTC.

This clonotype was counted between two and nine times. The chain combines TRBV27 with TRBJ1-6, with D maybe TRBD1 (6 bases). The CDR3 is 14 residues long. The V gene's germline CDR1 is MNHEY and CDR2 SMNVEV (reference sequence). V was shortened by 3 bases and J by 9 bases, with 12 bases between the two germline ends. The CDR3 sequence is CASSLAGAGSPLHF. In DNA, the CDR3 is TGTGCCAGCAGTTTGGCAGGGGCGGGTTCACCCCTCCACTTT.

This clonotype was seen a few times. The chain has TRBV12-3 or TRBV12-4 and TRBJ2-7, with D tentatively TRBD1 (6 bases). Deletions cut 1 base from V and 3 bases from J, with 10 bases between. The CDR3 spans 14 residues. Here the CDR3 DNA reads TGTGCCAGCAGTTTAGTGGGGGCGGACTACGAGCAGTACTTC. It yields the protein CASSLVGADYEQYF.